This T cell receptor beta chain was identified during a study of graft-versus-host responses after intestinal transplantation. Looking at the study overall: Recipients across the board were started on anti-thymocyte globulin induction, then kept on tacrolimus and steroids for two to three years.

The method was immunoSEQ multiplex PCR; TCRdb's version includes in-frame clones alone and lacks a portion of them. This sample carries 90,000 to 100,000 clones, approximately 85% of them seen once, and the ten largest clones take 1.4%. CDR1 KGHSH and CDR2 LQKENI come from the germline V gene. V was cut by 3 bases and J by 2 bases, with 7 bases left in between. The CDR3 contains 13 residues. This clone was counted between two and nine times. Antigen unknown. Other DNA sequences in the same sample also yield this CDR3. Study-level results: Early post-transplant HvG declines were associated with peak circulating GvH clone levels. Within the allografts of patients who had graft-donor T cell macrochimerism, graft-versus-host to host-versus-graft clonal ratios were high.

The sample here was PBMCs, taken 255 days after intestinal transplant. This rearrangement joins TRBV18 to TRBJ1-1; D is undetermined. This clonotype originated in a human patient who received an intestinal transplant, so some T cells may come from the graft donor. The CDR3: CASSPGLNTEAFF. Here the CDR3 DNA reads TGTGCCAGCTCACCTGGACTTAACACTGAAGCTTTCTTT.